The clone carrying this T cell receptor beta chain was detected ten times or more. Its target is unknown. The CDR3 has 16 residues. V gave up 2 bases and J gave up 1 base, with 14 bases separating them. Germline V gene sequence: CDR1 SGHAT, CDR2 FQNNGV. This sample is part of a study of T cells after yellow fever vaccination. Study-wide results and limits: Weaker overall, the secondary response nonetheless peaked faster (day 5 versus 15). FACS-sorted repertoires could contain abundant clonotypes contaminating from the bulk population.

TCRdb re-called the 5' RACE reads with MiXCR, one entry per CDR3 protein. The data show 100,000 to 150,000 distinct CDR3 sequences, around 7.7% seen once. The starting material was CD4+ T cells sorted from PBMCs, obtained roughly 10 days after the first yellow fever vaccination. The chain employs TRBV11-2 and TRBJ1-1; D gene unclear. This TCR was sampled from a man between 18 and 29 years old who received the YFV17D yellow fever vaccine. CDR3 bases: TGTGCCAGCAGCTTAACAGTCGGCGTGGGGAACACTGAAGCTTTCTTT. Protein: CASSLTVGVGNTEAFF.